This TCR beta chain was identified in a study of OX40 agonist ivuxolimab in advanced cancers. This clone was recorded only once. Clones were read by immunoSEQ multiplex PCR, and TCRdb kept only the in-frame ones, dropping some. The sample holds roughly 73,000 clones; 70% to 90% are singletons and the top ten take under 2.5%. V lost 11 bases, J lost 4 bases, and 5 bases stayed unmatched. CDR3 length: 12 amino acids. Germline CDR1 and CDR2: ENHRY and SYGVKD. Sequenced here: CD4+ or CD8+ T cells sorted from blood, sampled in a trial of the OX40 agonist ivuxolimab. The chain links TRBV10-3 to TRBJ2-3; 8 nucleotides match TRBD1. This receptor was obtained from an adult with an advanced solid tumor such as melanoma, head and neck, liver or kidney cancer. CDR3 in amino acids: CAAGGPSDTQYF. In DNA form, the CDR3 reads TGTGCCGCAGGGGGCCCATCAGATACGCAGTATTTT.